These 12 T cell receptor beta chains were sequenced from one sample in a study of blood T cell repertoires in COVID-19. Only in-frame clones appear in the TCRdb table, and some are missing; sequencing was by immunoSEQ multiplex PCR. The data contain nearly 200,000 clones, about 88% of them singletons. Input material: peripheral blood. These receptors were collected from a woman aged 35 to 49 who had recovered from COVID-19.

This clone was detected once. This chain joins TRBV5-1 and TRBJ2-1; a possible D gene is TRBD2 (7 bases). This CDR3 has 16 amino acids. The germline CDR1 and CDR2 sequences are SGHRS and YFSETQ. Between the trimmed V and J ends, which lost 4 bases and 1 base, there was a span of 15 bases. The CDR3 DNA follows: TGCGCCAGCAGCCTCCTAGGGGGAGGGTCCTACAATGAGCAGTTCTTC. Translation: CASSLLGGGSYNEQFF.

The table lists this clone with many counts. This chain connects TRBV3-1 (or the pseudogene TRBV3-2) to TRBJ2-2, with D possibly being TRBD2 (6 bases). The CDR3 covers 16 residues. V lost 0 bases and J 0 bases, leaving 8 bases between the germline ends. CDR1 LGHDT and CDR2 YNNKEL come from the germline V gene (reference sequence). CDR3 in DNA: TGTGCCAGCAGCCAAGACGGGAGCACGAACACCGGGGAGCTGTTTTTT. Translating it yields CASSQDGSTNTGELFF.

In its sample, this clone was seen a few times. Written as DNA, the CDR3 is TGTGCCAGCAGTGACCCTACTAGCGGCAATGAGCAGTTCTTC. This sequence encodes CASSDPTSGNEQFF. This chain uses TRBV2 with TRBJ2-1; TRBD2 aligns across 8 bases. Trimming at V came to 3 bases and at J to 6 bases, leaving 4 bases not matched to a gene. The V gene's germline CDR1 is SNHLY and CDR2 FYNNEI. This CDR3 region has 14 residues.

J is TRBJ1-6 and V is TRBV7-2, with unresolved D. Trimming left V 0 bases short and J 8 bases short, with 8 bases between. In germline, CDR1 is SGHTA, CDR2 FQGNSA. The CDR3 covers 14 residues. CDR3 region: CASSLAWGDSPLHF. The CDR3 nucleotides are TGTGCCAGCAGCTTAGCATGGGGAGATTCACCCCTCCACTTT.

V gene TRBV6-5 combines with J gene TRBJ1-2; D is possibly TRBD1 (6 bases). CDR1 is MNHEY and CDR2 is SVGAGI in the germline V gene. The CDR3 is 13 residues long. Trimming shortened V by 2 bases and J by 7 bases, and 11 bases separated the two germline ends. The CDR3 spells CASSYGSGAGYTF. CDR3 nucleotides: TGTGCCAGCAGTTACGGATCAGGGGCTGGCTACACCTTC.

This chain uses TRBV9 with TRBJ2-1; 12 positions match TRBD2. In germline, CDR1 is SGDLS, CDR2 YYNGEE. This CDR3 contains 17 residues. After removal of 0 bases from V and 9 bases from J, the junction contained 10 bases not matched to a gene. The CDR3 reads CASSVALGLAGISEQFF. CDR3 DNA: TGTGCCAGCAGCGTAGCTCTCGGACTAGCGGGAATTAGTGAGCAGTTCTTC.

This clone occurred a few times. The J gene is TRBJ2-2, the V gene TRBV30; D ambiguous. The CDR3 is made up of 12 amino acids. Germline-derived CDR1 and CDR2 are GTSNPN and SVGIG (reference sequence). V lost 3 bases, J lost 6 bases, and 8 bases lay in between. CDR3 sequence: CAWSRQAGELFF. DNA for the CDR3: TGTGCCTGGAGCAGGCAGGCCGGGGAGCTGTTTTTT. The complete variable domain, with remaining parts taken from reference TRBV30 and TRBJ2-2, reads SQTIHQWPATLVQPVGSPLSLECTVEGTSNPNLYWYRQAAGRGLQLLFYSVGIGQISSEVPQNLSASRPQDRQFILSSKKLLLSDSGFYLCAWSRQAGELFFGEGSRLTVL.

The chain uses TRBV19 and TRBJ1-1, with TRBD1 matching 7 bases. J lost 4 bases, V lost 1 base, and 9 bases had no gene match. The CDR3 covers 16 residues. Per the germline V gene, CDR1 is LNHDA and CDR2 is SQIVND (reference sequence). For the CDR3, the DNA is TGTGCCAGTAGTATAGGGGACAGTCTCAGAGGCACTGAAGCTTTCTTT. Its protein is CASSIGDSLRGTEAFF.

The V call is TRBV29-1, the J call TRBJ1-2; 12 nucleotides line up with TRBD1. V lost 4 bases, J lost 8 bases, and 11 bases stayed unmatched. The CDR3 has 15 amino acids. Germline assignment: CDR1 SQVTM and CDR2 ANQGSEA. The CDR3 protein is CSVVESGTGGFGYTF. DNA of the CDR3: TGCAGCGTTGTGGAGTCCGGGACAGGGGGCTTCGGCTACACCTTC.

This clone was seen only once. V is TRBV27 and J is TRBJ2-7, with 9 bases aligning to TRBD1. CDR3 size: 15 residues. With 5 bases clipped from V and 1 base from J, the junction kept 6 bases outside the gene matches. Germline values: CDR1 MNHEY, CDR2 SMNVEV (reference sequence). Written as DNA, the CDR3 is TGTGCCAGCAGTCGCCCCGGGACAGGGTCCTACGAGCAGTACTTC. This codes for CASSRPGTGSYEQYF.

The gene calls are TRBV7-3 and TRBJ2-1, with D possibly matching TRBD2 (6 bases). The germline V gene encodes CDR1 SGHTA and CDR2 FQGTGA. This CDR3 comprises 15 residues. Trimming shortened V by 6 bases and J by 2 bases, and 14 bases separated the two germline ends. The CDR3 DNA reads TGTGCCAGCAGTATTCTTAGCGGTACCTACAATGAGCAGTTCTTC. Translating gives CASSILSGTYNEQFF.

This clone has just a few counts. The genes are TRBV28 and TRBJ1-6, with 8 positions matching TRBD1. CDR3 length: 14 residues. The trim removed 5 bases at V and 8 bases at J, leaving 5 bases unmatched. CDR1 is MDHEN, CDR2 SYDVKM, per germline. This CDR3 reads CASSGGQDYSPLHF. The CDR3 DNA reads as TGTGCCAGCAGTGGGGGACAGGACTATTCACCCCTCCACTTT.